This T cell receptor (beta chain) was sequenced for a study of T-cell memory formation after mild COVID-19. Findings and limits, study-wide: Some clones that responded were present in memory (sampled pre-infection), which suggests cross-reactive memory joined. The authors left the SARS-CoV-2 specificity of second-wave clones peaking on day 37 unconfirmed.

On this clonotype: Its target is not known.

One entry per CDR3 protein results from TCRdb running MiXCR on the 5' RACE reads. The data hold about 290,000 distinct CDR3 sequences, with 15% to 20% observed a single time. From germline, CDR1 is MNHEY and CDR2 SVGAGI. There are 15 residues in the CDR3. The V segment lost 6 bases and the J segment 0 bases; nucleotides outside the gene matches: 6. The V and J genes are TRBV6-5 and TRBJ2-7; 9 bases are a match to TRBD1. The source is a man between 18 and 35 years old who had mild COVID-19 (a few samples of this study predate the infection). Cell type and time point are not known. The source material was PBMCs or a T cell subset sorted from them (not recorded which). CDR3 sequence reads: CASSTTGGPSYEQYF. The CDR3 DNA is TGTGCCAGCAGCACGACAGGGGGACCCTCCTACGAGCAGTACTTC.